These T cell receptor beta chains were read from a single sample in a study of cytomegalovirus exposure and HLA in healthy donors. Clones were sequenced by immunoSEQ multiplex PCR, and TCRdb holds only the in-frame ones, with some missing. In the table there are 150,000 to 200,000 clones, 80% to 85% of which are singletons. The specimen sequenced was PBMCs. The receptors were gathered from a male donor in good health and CMV-seropositive. The CDR3 runs from the conserved cysteine through the conserved F or W. The D gene is left open where the match is weak. The size of a clone is reported for some rows only, either as once, few or many, or as a class for expanded clones.

CASSVTRLNTDTQYF	TGTGCCAGCAGCGTAACTAGGCTCAACACAGATACGCAGTATTTT	-	TRBV9	TRBJ2-3	-
CASSTRYARDTQYF	TGTGCCAGCAGCACCCGCTATGCCCGGGATACGCAGTATTTT	-	TRBV7-2	TRBJ2-3	-
CASSSIRGGETQYF	TGTGCCAGCAGCTCTATACGAGGAGGAGAGACCCAGTACTTC	-	TRBV7-9	TRBJ2-5	-
CASSLGSSVPTDTQYF	TGTGCCAGCAGCTTAGGCTCCAGCGTACCCACAGATACGCAGTATTTT	-	TRBV9	TRBJ2-3	-
CASSSSSAQETQYF	TGTGCCAGCAGCTCGTCTAGCGCCCAAGAGACCCAGTACTTC	-	TRBV7-2	TRBJ2-5	-
CAWNPDRGVESQNIQYF	TGTGCCTGGAATCCGGACAGGGGTGTAGAGAGCCAAAACATTCAGTACTTC	-	TRBV30	TRBJ2-4	TRBD1
CASSSGLAGVAEQYF	TGTGCCAGCAGCTCGGGACTAGCGGGAGTTGCTGAGCAGTACTTC	-	TRBV7-2	TRBJ2-7	TRBD2
CASSSRTGRDPPQHF	TGTGCCAGTAGTTCCCGGACAGGGAGGGATCCGCCCCAGCATTTT	-	TRBV19	TRBJ1-5	TRBD1
CASSAGISDTDTQYF	TGCGCCAGCAGCGCCGGGATTTCCGACACAGATACGCAGTATTTT	-	TRBV5-1	TRBJ2-3	-
CASNRGQEKLFF	TGTGCCAGCAACAGGGGACAGGAAAAACTGTTTTTT	-	TRBV6-6	TRBJ1-4	TRBD1
CASSPQGAGGYTF	TGTGCCAGCAGCCCACAAGGGGCGGGGGGCTACACCTTC	-	TRBV5-4	TRBJ1-2	-
CASSPQVNTEAFF	TGTGCCAGCAGCCCACAAGTTAACACTGAAGCTTTCTTT	few	TRBV7-9	TRBJ1-1	-
CASSLNRGAETQYF	TGCGCCAGCAGCTTAAACAGGGGAGCAGAGACCCAGTACTTC	-	TRBV5-1	TRBJ2-5	TRBD1
CASSNVDRVREKLFF	TGTGCCAGCAGTAATGTGGACAGGGTACGGGAAAAACTGTTTTTT	-	TRBV6-5	TRBJ1-4	TRBD1
CASSEFETGIYGYTF	TGTGCCAGCAGTGAATTCGAGACAGGGATCTATGGCTACACCTTC	-	TRBV6-1	TRBJ1-2	TRBD1
CASSPRTGADQPQHF	TGTGCCAGCAGTCCCCGGACAGGAGCGGATCAGCCCCAGCATTTT	-	TRBV27	TRBJ1-5	TRBD1